The 14 T cell receptor beta chains reported below all come from one sample, sequenced in a study of blood T cell repertoires in COVID-19 (dated by TCRdb to 2018 to 2020). Library prep was done by the immunoSEQ multiplex PCR assay. TCRdb stores this immuneACCESS table with in-frame sequences only. Part of the clones is absent; in the studies checked, under half of the shortfall reflects unresolved V genes, and no reason is known for the rest. For this sample there are just under 150,000 clones; about 89% appear just once. The biggest ten clones account for less than 45% of the sample. The sample comprised peripheral blood. Receptors were obtained from a man aged 45-60 years who had recovered from COVID-19.

This rearrangement joins TRBV6-6 to TRBJ1-4, with 7 bases aligning to TRBD1. The CDR3 contains 14 residues. V was clipped by 2 bases and J by 6 bases; unmatched bases: 3. Germline values: CDR1 MNHNY, CDR2 SVGAGI (reference sequence). As DNA, the CDR3 is TGTGCCAGCAGTTACAGGGGGCGGCATGAAAAACTGTTTTTT. Translation gives CASSYRGRHEKLFF.

This chain links TRBV11-3 with TRBJ2-1, with D perhaps matching TRBD1 (6 bases). Trimming removed 4 bases from V and 4 bases from J, with 11 bases in between. Germline V gene lookup returns CDR1 SGHNT and CDR2 YENEEA. The length of the CDR3 is 14 residues. The CDR3 DNA is TGTGCCAGCAGCTCCGGACAGTTATACAATGAGCAGTTCTTC. The encoded protein is CASSSGQLYNEQFF.

This chain uses TRBV6-5 with TRBJ1-1; D might be TRBD1 (6 bases). The V and J ends lost 2 bases and 3 bases respectively, with 10 bases between them. CDR1 MNHEY and CDR2 SVGAGI come from the germline V gene. The CDR3 runs to 14 residues. CDR3 nucleotide sequence: TGTGCCAGCAGTTACCACAGGGCGGACACTGAAGCTTTCTTT. This encodes CASSYHRADTEAFF.

The sample holds one count of this clone. The chain carries TRBV5-1 and TRBJ1-1; perhaps TRBD1 as D (6 bases). Trimming shortened V by 0 bases and J by 5 bases, and 14 bases separated the two germline ends. The CDR3 is made up of 15 amino acids. Germline V gene data show CDR1 as SGHRS and CDR2 as YFSETQ. The CDR3 sequence: CASSLELQGGTEAFF. Here the CDR3 DNA reads TGCGCCAGCAGCTTGGAGCTACAGGGAGGGACTGAAGCTTTCTTT.

The chain combines TRBV19 with TRBJ2-3; 8 bases are a match to TRBD1. Unmatched junction bases numbered 5, after V lost 9 bases and J lost 0 bases. The germline gives CDR1 LNHDA, CDR2 SQIVND (reference sequence). The CDR3 loop spans 14 amino acids. CDR3 amino acids: CASQDRGSTDTQYF. Here the CDR3 DNA reads TGTGCCAGCCAAGACAGGGGTAGCACAGATACGCAGTATTTT.

This rearrangement joins TRBV11-3 to TRBJ1-1, with D uncertain. The CDR3 spans 12 residues. Trimming removed 2 bases from V and 9 bases from J, with 10 bases in between. CDR1 and CDR2 (germline): SGHNT, YENEEA. CDR3 in DNA: TGTGCCAGCAGCTTACTTGAGACAAAAGCTTTCTTT. Translating gives CASSLLETKAFF.

This chain uses TRBV5-1 with TRBJ2-7; TRBD1 matches 9 bases. The CDR3 has 14 amino acids. V shed 3 bases, J shed 2 bases, and the junction held 3 bases outside the gene matches. Germline values: CDR1 SGHRS, CDR2 YFSETQ. In DNA, the CDR3 is TGCGCCAGCAGCTCGACAGGGGGGCCCTACGAGCAGTACTTC. Translating gives CASSSTGGPYEQYF.

This chain links TRBV18 with TRBJ1-3, with D tentatively TRBD1 (6 bases). Germline CDR1 and CDR2: KGHSH and LQKENI. The CDR3 contains 16 residues. The V and J ends lost 5 bases and 0 bases respectively, with 14 bases between them. The DNA of the CDR3 is TGTGCCAGCTCATCAAGGACAGCGATCTCTGGAAACACCATATATTTT. This encodes CASSSRTAISGNTIYF.

A single count supports this clone. One end of the junction varies from germline; a read error may be responsible. V and J are TRBV30 and TRBJ1-2, with 10 bases fitting TRBD1. Germline V gene data show CDR1 as GTSNPN and CDR2 as SVGIG (reference sequence). CDR3 length equals 16 residues. The CDR3 loop reads CAWSDPGTGEAYGYTF. The CDR3 nucleotides are TGTGCCTGGAGCGATCCCGGGACAGGGGAGGCCTATGGTTACACCTTC.

The chain carries TRBV6-2 or TRBV6-3 and TRBJ1-1; 8 bases align to TRBD1. This CDR3 contains 18 residues. V shed 2 bases and J 0 bases; nucleotides not matched to a gene: 11. Germline CDR1 reads MNHEY; CDR2 reads SVGEGT. CDR3 DNA sequence: TGTGCCAGCAGTTACATGAAACAGACAGGGGAAATGAACACTGAAGCTTTCTTT. Residues: CASSYMKQTGEMNTEAFF.

This clone was recorded only once. The V gene is TRBV13, the J gene TRBJ1-1; D perhaps matches TRBD1 (6 bases). CDR1 and CDR2 (germline): PRHDT, FYEKMQ (reference sequence). Trimming cost V 5 bases and J 0 bases, with 16 bases left between them. The CDR3 totals 16 residues. The chain's CDR3 is CASSARPSGVNTEAFF. CDR3 in DNA: TGTGCCAGCAGCGCAAGGCCCTCAGGGGTGAACACTGAAGCTTTCTTT.

The chain is built from TRBV10-2 and TRBJ2-1; tentatively, D is TRBD2 (6 bases). Germline lookup yields CDR1 WSHSY and CDR2 SAAADI. With 0 bases removed from V and 8 bases from J, the gap between germline ends came to 17 bases. The CDR3 spans 16 residues. For the CDR3, the DNA is TGCGCCAGCAGTGAGTCGGGGGGACGAAGGCGGGATGAGCAGTTCTTC. It is translated as CASSESGGRRRDEQFF.

The CDR3, as DNA: TGTGCCAGCAGCGTAGAGGGGCTAAATGAAGCTTTCTTT. Amino acids: CASSVEGLNEAFF. The gene calls are TRBV9 and TRBJ1-1; weak D call: TRBD1 (5 bases). CDR3 length: 13 residues. V was trimmed by 0 bases and J by 7 bases, leaving 10 bases between them. The germline V gene has CDR1 SGDLS and CDR2 YYNGEE.

The J gene is TRBJ2-7, the V gene TRBV9; D gene ambiguous. Germline loops: CDR1 SGDLS, CDR2 YYNGEE. The V and J ends lost 2 bases and 2 bases respectively, with 17 bases between them. CDR3 length: 16 residues. CDR3 sequence reads: CASSVAVGTPPYEQYF. Written as DNA, the CDR3 is TGTGCCAGCAGCGTGGCGGTGGGTACCCCGCCCTACGAGCAGTACTTC.